This T cell receptor (beta chain) was captured in a study of PD-1 blockade in classical Hodgkin lymphoma. The repertoire was sequenced with immunoSEQ multiplex PCR; TCRdb's copy has only in-frame clones and lacks some. The table lists tens of thousands of clones, roughly 90% of them singletons. This clone was counted once. Unmatched junction bases numbered 9, after V lost 9 bases and J lost 5 bases. The germline V gene encodes CDR1 ENHRY and CDR2 SYGVKD. The CDR3 is made up of 13 amino acids. Brentuximab vedotin exposure varied among the patients, all of whom had relapsed after autologous stem cell transplantation.

This receptor was obtained from a human donor with classical Hodgkin lymphoma. Source: peripheral blood mononuclear cells (PBMCs), taken at baseline. This chain connects TRBV10-3 to TRBJ2-7, with 8 bases aligning to TRBD1. CDR3 amino acids: CAIQQGDYNEQYF. CDR3 bases: TGTGCCATTCAACAGGGGGATTATAACGAGCAGTACTTC.